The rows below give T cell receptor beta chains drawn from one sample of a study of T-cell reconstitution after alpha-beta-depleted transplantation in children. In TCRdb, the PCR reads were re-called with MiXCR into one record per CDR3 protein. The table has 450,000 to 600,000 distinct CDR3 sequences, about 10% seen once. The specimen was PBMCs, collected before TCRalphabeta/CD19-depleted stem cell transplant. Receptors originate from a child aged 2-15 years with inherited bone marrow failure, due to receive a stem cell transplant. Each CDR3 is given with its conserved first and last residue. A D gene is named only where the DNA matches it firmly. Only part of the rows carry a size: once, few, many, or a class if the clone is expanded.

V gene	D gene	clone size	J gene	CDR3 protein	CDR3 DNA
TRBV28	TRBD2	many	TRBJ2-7	CASSSGLAAEQYF	TGTGCCAGCAGTTCTGGACTAGCGGCCGAGCAGTACTTC
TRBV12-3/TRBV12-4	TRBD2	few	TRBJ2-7	CASRPDLGLAGYSYEQYF	TGTGCCAGCAGACCTGATCTGGGACTAGCGGGGTACTCCTACGAGCAGTACTTC
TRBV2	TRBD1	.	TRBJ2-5	CASRQGAQTQYF	TGTGCCAGCAGGCAGGGGGCGCAGACCCAGTACTTC
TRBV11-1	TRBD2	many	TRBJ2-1	CASSNPVSTSGSRLYNEQFF	TGTGCCAGCAGCAATCCCGTGTCGACTAGCGGGTCACGTTTGTACAATGAGCAGTTCTTC
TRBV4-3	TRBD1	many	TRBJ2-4	CASSQVPGQGEDIQYF	TGCGCCAGCAGCCAAGTCCCGGGACAGGGGGAGGACATTCAGTACTTC
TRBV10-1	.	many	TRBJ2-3	CASRRGNRATDTQYF	TGCGCCAGCAGGAGGGGGAACAGAGCGACAGATACGCAGTATTTT
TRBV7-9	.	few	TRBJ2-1	CASIVGGTEQFF	TGTGCCAGCATCGTTGGCGGGACGGAGCAGTTCTTC
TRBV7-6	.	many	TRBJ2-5	CASSLEIDIRETQYF	TGTGCCAGCAGCTTAGAAATAGACATACGAGAGACCCAGTACTTC
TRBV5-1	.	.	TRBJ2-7	CASSDGWYEQYF	TGCGCCAGCAGCGATGGGTGGTACGAGCAGTACTTC
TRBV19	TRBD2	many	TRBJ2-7	CASRSSSGSFYEQYF	TGTGCCAGTAGGAGTTCTAGCGGGAGTTTCTACGAGCAGTACTTC
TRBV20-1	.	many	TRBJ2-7	CSATDRIEQYF	TGCAGTGCTACAGATAGGATCGAGCAGTACTTC
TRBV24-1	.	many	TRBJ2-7	CATSEAGTDYEQYF	TGTGCCACCAGTGAAGCCGGGACGGACTACGAGCAGTACTTC
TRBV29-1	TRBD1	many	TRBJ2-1	CSADRGQEREQFF	TGCAGCGCGGACAGGGGGCAGGAGCGTGAGCAGTTCTTC
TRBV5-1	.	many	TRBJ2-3	CASSFSGVTDTQYF	TGCGCCAGCAGCTTCTCGGGAGTTACAGATACGCAGTATTTT
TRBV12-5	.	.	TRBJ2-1	CASGPGLGGIDEQFF	TGTGCTAGTGGTCCCGGACTTGGTGGTATCGATGAGCAGTTCTTC
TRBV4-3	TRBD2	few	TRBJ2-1	CASSQETSGRGGPPHEQFF	TGCGCCAGCAGCCAAGAGACTAGCGGGAGGGGGGGGCCCCCCCATGAGCAGTTCTTC
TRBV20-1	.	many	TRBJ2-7	CSAPWRRSYEQYF	TGCAGTGCCCCCTGGCGACGGTCATACGAGCAGTACTTC
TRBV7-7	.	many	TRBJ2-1	CASSSPPDNEQFF	TGTGCTAGCAGCTCCCCCCCGGACAATGAGCAGTTCTTC
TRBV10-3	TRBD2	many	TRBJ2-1	CAISDVAGVHNEQFF	TGTGCCATCAGTGATGTAGCGGGAGTCCACAATGAGCAGTTCTTC
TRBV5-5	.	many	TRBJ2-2	CASSLAGEGGFAGELFF	TGTGCCAGCAGCTTGGCTGGGGAGGGGGGATTCGCCGGGGAGCTGTTTTTT
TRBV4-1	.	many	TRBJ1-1	CASSQEPFGSEAFF	TGCGCCAGCAGCCAAGAACCCTTCGGGTCTGAAGCTTTCTTT
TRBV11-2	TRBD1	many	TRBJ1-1	CASSLPGTAEAFF	TGTGCCAGCAGCTTACCCGGGACAGCTGAAGCTTTCTTT
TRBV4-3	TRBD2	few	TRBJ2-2	CASSQRGRTNTGELFF	TGCGCCAGCAGCCAGCGCGGGAGGACGAACACCGGGGAGCTGTTTTTT
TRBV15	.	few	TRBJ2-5	CATSRDGAPQETQYF	TGTGCCACCAGCAGAGATGGGGCCCCCCAAGAGACCCAGTACTTC
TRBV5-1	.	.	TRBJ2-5	CASSWGPGQETQYF	TGCGCCAGCAGCTGGGGCCCAGGGCAAGAGACCCAGTACTTC
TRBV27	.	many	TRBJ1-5	CASSFLGAGQPQHF	TGTGCCAGCAGTTTTTTGGGGGCGGGTCAGCCCCAGCATTTT
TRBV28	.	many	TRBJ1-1	CASSLGGPGTEAFF	TGTGCCAGCAGCCTGGGGGGCCCGGGCACTGAAGCTTTCTTT
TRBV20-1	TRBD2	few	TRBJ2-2	CSASSGRDTGELFF	TGCAGTGCCTCGAGCGGGAGAGACACCGGGGAGCTGTTTTTT
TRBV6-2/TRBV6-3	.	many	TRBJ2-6	CASRGAPSGANVLTF	TGTGCCAGCAGGGGCGCTCCCTCTGGGGCCAACGTCCTGACTTTC
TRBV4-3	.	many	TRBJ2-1	CASSQDRLGSSYNEQFF	TGCGCCAGCAGCCAAGATAGGTTGGGAAGCTCCTACAATGAGCAGTTCTTC
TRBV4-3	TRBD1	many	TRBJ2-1	CASSQAGQGAYEQFF	TGCGCCAGCAGCCAAGCGGGACAGGGGGCCTATGAGCAGTTCTTC
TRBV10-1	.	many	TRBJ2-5	CASRVHVTQYF	TGCGCCAGCAGGGTCCATGTGACCCAGTACTTC
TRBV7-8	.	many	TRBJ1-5	CASSLKMGVGYSNQPQHF	TGTGCCAGCAGCCTAAAAATGGGGGTTGGATATAGCAATCAGCCCCAGCATTTT